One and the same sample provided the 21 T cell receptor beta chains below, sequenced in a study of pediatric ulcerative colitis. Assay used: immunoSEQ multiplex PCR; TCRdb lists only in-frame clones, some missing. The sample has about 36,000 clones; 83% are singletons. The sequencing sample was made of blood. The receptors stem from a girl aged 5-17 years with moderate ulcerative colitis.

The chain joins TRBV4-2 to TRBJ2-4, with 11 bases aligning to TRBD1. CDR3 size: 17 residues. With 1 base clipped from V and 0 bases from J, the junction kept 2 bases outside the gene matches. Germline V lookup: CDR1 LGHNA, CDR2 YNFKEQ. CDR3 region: CASSQVDRGLAKNIQYF. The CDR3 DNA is TGTGCCAGCAGCCAAGTGGACAGGGGGCTAGCCAAAAACATTCAGTACTTC.

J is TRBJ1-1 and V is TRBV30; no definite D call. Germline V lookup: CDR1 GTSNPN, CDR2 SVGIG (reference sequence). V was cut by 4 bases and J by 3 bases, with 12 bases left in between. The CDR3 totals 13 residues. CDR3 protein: CAWTYAGHTEAFF. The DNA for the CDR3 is TGTGCCTGGACCTACGCTGGTCACACTGAAGCTTTCTTT.

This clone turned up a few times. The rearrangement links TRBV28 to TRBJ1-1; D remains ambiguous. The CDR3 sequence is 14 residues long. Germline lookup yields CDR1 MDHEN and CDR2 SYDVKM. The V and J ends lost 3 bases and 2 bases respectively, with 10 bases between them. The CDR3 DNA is TGTGCCAGCAGTTTCTGGCAGCCCAACACTGAAGCTTTCTTT. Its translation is CASSFWQPNTEAFF.

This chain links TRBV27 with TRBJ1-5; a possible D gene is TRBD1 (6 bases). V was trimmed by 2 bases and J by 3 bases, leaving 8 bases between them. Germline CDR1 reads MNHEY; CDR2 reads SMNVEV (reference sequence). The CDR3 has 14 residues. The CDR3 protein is CASSLEGVNQPQHF. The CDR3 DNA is TGTGCCAGCAGTTTAGAGGGGGTCAATCAGCCCCAGCATTTT.

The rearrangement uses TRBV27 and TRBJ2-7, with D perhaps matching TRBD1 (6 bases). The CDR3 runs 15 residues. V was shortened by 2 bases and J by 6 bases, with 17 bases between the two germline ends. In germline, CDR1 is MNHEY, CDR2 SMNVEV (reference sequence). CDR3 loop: CASSLGYHRDREQYF. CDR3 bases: TGTGCCAGCAGTTTAGGGTATCACAGGGATCGCGAGCAGTACTTC.

DNA for the CDR3: TGTGCCAGCAGTCGCGGCCCCGGGGCTTTCTTT. Its protein is CASSRGPGAFF. The gene calls are TRBV6-5 and TRBJ1-1; no reliable D call. Trimming pared 5 bases from V and 11 bases from J, leaving 12 bases between. Germline lookup yields CDR1 MNHEY and CDR2 SVGAGI. The CDR3 runs 11 residues.

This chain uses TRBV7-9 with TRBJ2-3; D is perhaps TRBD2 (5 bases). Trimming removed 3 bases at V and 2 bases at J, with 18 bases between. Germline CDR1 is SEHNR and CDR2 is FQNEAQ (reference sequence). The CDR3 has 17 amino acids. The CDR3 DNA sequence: TGTGCCAGCAGCTTCGTCGGGATCACTTCGACCACAGATACGCAGTATTTT. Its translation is CASSFVGITSTTDTQYF.

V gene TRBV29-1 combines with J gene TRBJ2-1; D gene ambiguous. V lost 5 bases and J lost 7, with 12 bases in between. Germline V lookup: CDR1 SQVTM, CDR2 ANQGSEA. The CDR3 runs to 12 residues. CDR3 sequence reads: CSVQRIVNEQFF. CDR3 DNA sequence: TGCAGCGTTCAACGGATTGTTAATGAGCAGTTCTTC.

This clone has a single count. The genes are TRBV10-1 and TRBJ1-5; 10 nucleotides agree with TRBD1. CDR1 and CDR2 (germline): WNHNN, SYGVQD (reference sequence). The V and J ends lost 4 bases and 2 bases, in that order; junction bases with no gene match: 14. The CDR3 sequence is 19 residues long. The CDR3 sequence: CASSVPTGGLYIGNQPQHF. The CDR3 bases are TGCGCCAGCAGTGTCCCGACAGGGGGCCTATATATTGGCAATCAGCCCCAGCATTTT.

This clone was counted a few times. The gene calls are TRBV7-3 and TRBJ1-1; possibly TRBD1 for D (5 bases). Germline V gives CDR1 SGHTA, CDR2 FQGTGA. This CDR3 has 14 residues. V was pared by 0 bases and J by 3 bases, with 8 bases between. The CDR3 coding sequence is TGTGCCAGCAGCTTAACAGGGGACGACACTGAAGCTTTCTTT. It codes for CASSLTGDDTEAFF.

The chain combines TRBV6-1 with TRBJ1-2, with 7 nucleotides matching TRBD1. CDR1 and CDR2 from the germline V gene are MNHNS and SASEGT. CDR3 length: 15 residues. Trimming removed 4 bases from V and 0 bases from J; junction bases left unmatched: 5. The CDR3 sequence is CASSVQGGPNYGYTF. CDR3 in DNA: TGTGCCAGCAGTGTGCAGGGGGGTCCTAACTATGGCTACACCTTC.

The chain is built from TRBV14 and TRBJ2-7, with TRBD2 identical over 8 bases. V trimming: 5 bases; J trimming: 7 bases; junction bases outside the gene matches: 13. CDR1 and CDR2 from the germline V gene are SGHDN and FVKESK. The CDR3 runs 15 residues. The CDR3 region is CASSDPGLDDEEQYF. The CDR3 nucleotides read TGTGCCAGCAGCGATCCGGGACTAGACGATGAGGAGCAGTACTTC.

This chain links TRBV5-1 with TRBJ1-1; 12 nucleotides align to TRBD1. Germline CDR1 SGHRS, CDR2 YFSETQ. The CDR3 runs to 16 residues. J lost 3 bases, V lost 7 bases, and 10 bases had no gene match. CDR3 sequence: CASRLGTGGSYTEAFF. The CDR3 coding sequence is TGCGCCAGCCGTCTAGGGACAGGGGGCTCATACACTGAAGCTTTCTTT.

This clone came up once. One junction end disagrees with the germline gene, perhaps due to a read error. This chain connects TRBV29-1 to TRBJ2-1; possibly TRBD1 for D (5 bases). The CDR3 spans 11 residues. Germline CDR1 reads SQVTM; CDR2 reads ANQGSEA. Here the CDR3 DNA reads TGTAGCCAGGGATCCTACAATGAGCAGTTCTTC. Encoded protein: CSQGSYNEQFF.

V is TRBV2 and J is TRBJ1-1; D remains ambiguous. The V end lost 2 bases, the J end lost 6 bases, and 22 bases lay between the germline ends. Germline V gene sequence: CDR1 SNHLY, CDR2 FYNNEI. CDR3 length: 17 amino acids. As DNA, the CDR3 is TGTGCCAGCAGTGAAATTGTCCCCAGACCCGGTCCGGCTGAAGCTTTCTTT. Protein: CASSEIVPRPGPAEAFF.

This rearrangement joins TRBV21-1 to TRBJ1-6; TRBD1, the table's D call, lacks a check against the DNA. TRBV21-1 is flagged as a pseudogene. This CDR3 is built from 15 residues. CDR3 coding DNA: TGTGCCAGCAGCAAATTAAGGACAGGGACTTCACCCCTCCACTTT. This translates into CASSKLRTGTSPLHF.

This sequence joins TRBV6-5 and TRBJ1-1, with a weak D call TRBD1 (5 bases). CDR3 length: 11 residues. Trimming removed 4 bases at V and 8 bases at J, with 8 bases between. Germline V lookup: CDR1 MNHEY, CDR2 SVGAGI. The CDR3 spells CASSFGQEAFF. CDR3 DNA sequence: TGTGCCAGCAGTTTCGGACAAGAAGCTTTCTTT.

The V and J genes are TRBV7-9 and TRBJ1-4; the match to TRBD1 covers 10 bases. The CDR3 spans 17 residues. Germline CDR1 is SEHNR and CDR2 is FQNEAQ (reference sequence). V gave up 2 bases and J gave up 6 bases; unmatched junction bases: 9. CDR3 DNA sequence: TGTGCCAGCAGCTTAAATACTCGCGGGACAGGGGATGAAAAACTGTTTTTT. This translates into CASSLNTRGTGDEKLFF.

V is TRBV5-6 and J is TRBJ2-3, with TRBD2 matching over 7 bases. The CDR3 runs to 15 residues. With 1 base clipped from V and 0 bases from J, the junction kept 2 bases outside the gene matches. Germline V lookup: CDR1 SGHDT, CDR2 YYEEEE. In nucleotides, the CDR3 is TGTGCCAGCAGCTTGATGCGGGAGAGCACAGATACGCAGTATTTT. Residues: CASSLMRESTDTQYF. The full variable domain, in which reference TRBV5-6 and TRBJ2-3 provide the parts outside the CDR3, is DAGVTQSPTHLIKTRGQQVTLRCSPKSGHDTVSWYQQALGQGPQFIFQYYEEEERQRGNFPDRFSGHQFPNYSSELNVNALLLGDSALYLCASSLMRESTDTQYFGPGTRLTVL.

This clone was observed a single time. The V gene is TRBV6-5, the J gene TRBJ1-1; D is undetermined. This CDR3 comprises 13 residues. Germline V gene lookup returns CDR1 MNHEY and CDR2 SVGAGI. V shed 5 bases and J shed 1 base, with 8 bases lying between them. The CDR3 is CASSGRQNTEAFF. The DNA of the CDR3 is TGTGCCAGCAGTGGGAGGCAGAACACTGAAGCTTTCTTT.

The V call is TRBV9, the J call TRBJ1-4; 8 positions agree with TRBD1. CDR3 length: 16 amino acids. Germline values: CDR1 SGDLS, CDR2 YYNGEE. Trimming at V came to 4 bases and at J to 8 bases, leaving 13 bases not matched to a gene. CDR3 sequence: CASSSRQGLDYEKLFF. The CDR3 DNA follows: TGTGCCAGCAGCTCCCGACAGGGGCTCGACTACGAAAAACTGTTTTTT.